Sequencing of this T cell receptor (beta chain) was carried out in a study of T cell responses to AZD1222 COVID-19 vaccine. Data came from immunoSEQ multiplex PCR; TCRdb stores just in-frame clones and leaves some out. In the table there are fewer than 200,000 clones, approximately 90% of which are singletons. Germline V CDR1 and CDR2: SGHDT, YYEEEE. The CDR3 is 15 residues long. This clone was seen more than once but under ten times. The junction does not match germline at one end; this may be a read error. The chain uses TRBV5-6 and TRBJ1-1, with a weak D call TRBD1 (5 bases). The clonotype was recovered from an adult in good health. The source was peripheral blood, collected on day 0 of AZD1222 vaccination. The CDR3 here is CASSNLLRQPTKAFF. As DNA, the CDR3 is TGTGCCAGCAGCAACCTATTACGACAGCCCACTAAAGCTTTCTTT.